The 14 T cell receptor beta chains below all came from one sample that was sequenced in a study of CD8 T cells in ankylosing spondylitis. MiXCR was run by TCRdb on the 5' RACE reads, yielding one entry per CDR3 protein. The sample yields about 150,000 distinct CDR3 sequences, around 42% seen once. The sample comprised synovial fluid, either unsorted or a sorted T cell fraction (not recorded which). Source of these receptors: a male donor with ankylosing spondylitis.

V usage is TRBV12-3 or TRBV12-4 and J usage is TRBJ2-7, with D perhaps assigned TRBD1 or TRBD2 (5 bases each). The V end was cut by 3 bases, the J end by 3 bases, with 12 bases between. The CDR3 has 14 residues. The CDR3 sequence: CASSLGDLVYEQYF. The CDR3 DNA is TGTGCCAGCAGTTTGGGGGATTTGGTCTACGAGCAGTACTTC.

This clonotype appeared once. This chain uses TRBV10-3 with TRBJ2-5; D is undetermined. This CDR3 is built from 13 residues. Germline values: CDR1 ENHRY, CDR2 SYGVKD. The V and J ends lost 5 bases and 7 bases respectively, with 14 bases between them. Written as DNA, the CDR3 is TGTGCCATCAGTCGACTCAACCTAAGGACCCAGTACTTC. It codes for CAISRLNLRTQYF.

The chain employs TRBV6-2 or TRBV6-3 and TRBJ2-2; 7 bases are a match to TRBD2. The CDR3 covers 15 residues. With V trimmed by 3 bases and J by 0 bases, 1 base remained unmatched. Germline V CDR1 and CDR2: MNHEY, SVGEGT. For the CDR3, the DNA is TGTGCCAGCAGTTATCTAGCGGCGAACACCGGGGAGCTGTTTTTT. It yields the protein CASSYLAANTGELFF.

CDR3 residues: CASSQERVTGELFF. The CDR3 DNA is TGCGCCAGCAGCCAAGAGCGAGTAACCGGGGAGCTGTTTTTT. The chain recombines TRBV4-3 with TRBJ2-2, with no clear D. The CDR3 consists of 14 residues. Looked up from germline, CDR1 is LGHNA and CDR2 is YSLEER. V lost 0 bases and J lost 5, with 7 bases in between.

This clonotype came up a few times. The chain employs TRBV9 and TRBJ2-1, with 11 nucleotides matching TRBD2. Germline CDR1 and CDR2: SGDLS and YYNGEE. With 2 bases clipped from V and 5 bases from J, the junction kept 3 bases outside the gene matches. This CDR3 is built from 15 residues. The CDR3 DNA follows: TGTGCCAGCAGCGTGGGGACTAGCGGAAACAATGAGCAGTTCTTC. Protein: CASSVGTSGNNEQFF.

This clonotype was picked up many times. The CDR3 nucleotides are TGTGCCAGCAGTCTTGGACTAGCGGGAGGGTTGTACGAGCAGTACTTC. Translating gives CASSLGLAGGLYEQYF. V is TRBV4-2 and J is TRBJ2-7, with TRBD2 identical over 15 bases. The CDR3 loop spans 16 amino acids. V trimming: 6 bases; J trimming: 4 bases; junction bases outside the gene matches: 7. The germline V gene encodes CDR1 LGHNA and CDR2 YNFKEQ.

The DNA of the CDR3 is TGTGCCAGCAGCTTAGACGGAACCTACGAGCAGTACTTC. Amino acids: CASSLDGTYEQYF. The chain recombines TRBV7-9 with TRBJ2-7; no clear D gene. Germline V gene lookup returns CDR1 SEHNR and CDR2 FQNEAQ (reference sequence). With 1 base removed from V and 2 bases from J, the gap between germline ends came to 6 bases. The CDR3 runs to 13 residues.

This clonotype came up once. Written as DNA, the CDR3 is TGTGCCAGCAGTCCGGGGACAGGCACAGATACGCAGTATTTT. It specifies CASSPGTGTDTQYF. The chain links TRBV27 to TRBJ2-3; the match to TRBD1 covers 7 bases. Germline loops: CDR1 MNHEY, CDR2 SMNVEV (reference sequence). The ends lost 5 bases at V and 1 base at J; junction bases unmatched: 3. The CDR3 contains 14 residues.

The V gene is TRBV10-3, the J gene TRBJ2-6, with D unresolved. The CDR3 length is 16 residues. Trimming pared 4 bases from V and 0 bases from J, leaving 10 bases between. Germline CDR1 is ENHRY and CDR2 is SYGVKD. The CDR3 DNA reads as TGTGCCATCAGTGTCCTAAGAGGCTCTGGGGCCAACGTCCTGACTTTC. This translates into CAISVLRGSGANVLTF.

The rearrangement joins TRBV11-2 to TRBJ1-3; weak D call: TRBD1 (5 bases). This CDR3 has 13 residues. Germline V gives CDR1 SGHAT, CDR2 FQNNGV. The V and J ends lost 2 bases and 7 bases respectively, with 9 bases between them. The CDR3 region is CASSLTGWNTIYF. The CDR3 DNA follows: TGTGCCAGCAGCTTAACAGGCTGGAACACCATATATTTT.

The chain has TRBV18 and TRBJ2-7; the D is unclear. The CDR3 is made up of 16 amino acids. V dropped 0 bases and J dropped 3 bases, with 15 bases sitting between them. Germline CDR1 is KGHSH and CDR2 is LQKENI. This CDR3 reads CASSPPFDTLRYEQYF. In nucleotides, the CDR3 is TGTGCCAGCTCACCACCCTTCGACACTTTACGCTACGAGCAGTACTTC.

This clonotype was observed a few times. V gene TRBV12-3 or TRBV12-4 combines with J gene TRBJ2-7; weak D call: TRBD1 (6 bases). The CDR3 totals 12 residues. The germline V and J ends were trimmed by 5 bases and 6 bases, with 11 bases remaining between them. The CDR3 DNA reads TGTGCCAGCAGTCCTACAGGGATCGAGCAGTACTTC. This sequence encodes CASSPTGIEQYF.

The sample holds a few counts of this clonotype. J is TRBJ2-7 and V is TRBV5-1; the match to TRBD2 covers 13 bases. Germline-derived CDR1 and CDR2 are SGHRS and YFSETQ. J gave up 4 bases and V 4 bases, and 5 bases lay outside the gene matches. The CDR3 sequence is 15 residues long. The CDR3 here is CASSATSGRLYEQYF. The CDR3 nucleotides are TGCGCCAGCAGCGCGACTAGCGGGAGGCTTTACGAGCAGTACTTC.

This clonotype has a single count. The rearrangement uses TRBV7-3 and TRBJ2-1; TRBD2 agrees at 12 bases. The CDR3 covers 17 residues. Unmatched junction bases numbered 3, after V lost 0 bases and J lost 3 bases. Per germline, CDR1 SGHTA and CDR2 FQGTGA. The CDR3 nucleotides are TGTGCCAGCAGCTTAACGAGACTAGCGGGAGTCTACAATGAGCAGTTCTTC. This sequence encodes CASSLTRLAGVYNEQFF.